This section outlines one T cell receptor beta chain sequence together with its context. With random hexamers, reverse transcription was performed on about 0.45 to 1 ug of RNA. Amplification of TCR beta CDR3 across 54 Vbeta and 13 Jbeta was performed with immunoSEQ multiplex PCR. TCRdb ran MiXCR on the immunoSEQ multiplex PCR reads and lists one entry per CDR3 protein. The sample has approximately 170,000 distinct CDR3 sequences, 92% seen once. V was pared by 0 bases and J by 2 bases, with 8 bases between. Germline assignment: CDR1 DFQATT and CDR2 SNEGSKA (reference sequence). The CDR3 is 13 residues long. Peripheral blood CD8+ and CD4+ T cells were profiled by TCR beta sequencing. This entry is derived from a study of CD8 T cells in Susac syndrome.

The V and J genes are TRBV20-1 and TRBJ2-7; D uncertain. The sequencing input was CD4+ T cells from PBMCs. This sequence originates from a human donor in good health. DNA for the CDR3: TGCAGTGCTAGAGACGCAAGAACCTACGAGCAGTACTTC. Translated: CSARDARTYEQYF.